The 10 T cell receptor beta chains below all came from one sample that was sequenced in a study of shared clonotypes between healthy human individuals. Libraries were prepared by immunoSEQ multiplex PCR; TCRdb keeps only in-frame clonotypes and omits some of them. Seen here are 1.4 million or so clones, approximately 98.5% observed once, and the top ten hold approximately 0.4%. The specimen was naive CD4+ T cells sorted from blood. Specified subset: CD45RA+ positively selected. All receptors come from a man aged 30-40 years in good health.

The rearrangement links TRBV7-9 to TRBJ2-7, with no clear D. Germline V gives CDR1 SEHNR, CDR2 FQNEAQ (reference sequence). The CDR3 loop spans 13 amino acids. V shed 4 bases and J shed 13 bases, with 20 bases lying between them. This CDR3 is CASSSGRAAQPYF. DNA for the CDR3: TGTGCCAGCAGCTCGGGTAGGGCAGCTCAGCCCTACTTC.

The chain uses TRBV15 and TRBJ2-7, with 9 bases identical to TRBD2. This CDR3 is 16 amino acids long. Germline CDR1 is LNHNV and CDR2 is YYDKDF (reference sequence). The V and J ends lost 0 bases and 4 bases, in that order; junction bases with no gene match: 7. The CDR3 loop is CATSRDLRAGGYEQYF. For the CDR3, the DNA is TGTGCCACCAGCAGAGATCTTAGAGCGGGAGGTTACGAGCAGTACTTC.

This chain joins TRBV7-9 and TRBJ2-3; TRBD1 aligns across 7 bases. The J segment lost 4 bases and the V segment lost 1 base, leaving 5 bases of the junction unmatched. The germline V gene encodes CDR1 SEHNR and CDR2 FQNEAQ (reference sequence). The CDR3 sequence is 15 residues long. As DNA, the CDR3 is TGTGCCAGCAGCTTAGGTCGACAGGGCCCAGATACGCAGTATTTT. This encodes CASSLGRQGPDTQYF.

The chain uses TRBV15 and TRBJ2-2; 10 bases are a match to TRBD2. The germline V gene encodes CDR1 LNHNV and CDR2 YYDKDF (reference sequence). CDR3 length: 17 residues. V gave up 1 base and J gave up 6 bases; unmatched junction bases: 8. In DNA form, the CDR3 reads TGTGCCACCAGCAGAGTAGGGCTAGCGGGAGAGTCCGGGGAGCTGTTTTTT. Its protein is CATSRVGLAGESGELFF.

For this clone: The same CDR3 can be traced to other DNA sequences in this sample. This CDR3 reads CASSLGQGAYNEQFF. Here the CDR3 DNA reads TGCGCCAGCAGCTTGGGACAGGGGGCCTACAATGAGCAGTTCTTC. The V call is TRBV5-1, the J call TRBJ2-1; 9 nucleotides match TRBD1. The germline gives CDR1 SGHRS, CDR2 YFSETQ. The CDR3 covers 15 residues. The V segment lost 0 bases and the J segment 2 bases; nucleotides outside the gene matches: 0.

The chain carries TRBV11-3 and TRBJ1-1; 7 bases match TRBD1. With V trimmed by 1 base and J by 4 bases, 6 bases remained unmatched. This CDR3 has 15 residues. The germline gives CDR1 SGHNT, CDR2 YENEEA. The CDR3: CASSLVRGRGTEAFF. The CDR3 region has the DNA TGTGCCAGCAGCTTAGTAAGGGGGCGCGGCACTGAAGCTTTCTTT. Full variable domain (rest looked up from reference TRBV11-3 and TRBJ1-1): EAGVVQSPRYKIIEKKQPVAFWCNPISGHNTLYWYLQNLGQGPELLIRYENEEAVDDSQLPKDRFSAERLKGVDSTLKIQPAELGDSAVYLCASSLVRGRGTEAFFGQGTRLTVV.

This clone was found once. The chain recombines TRBV6-5 with TRBJ2-7; tentatively, D is TRBD2 (5 bases). The CDR3 totals 13 residues. Germline-derived CDR1 and CDR2 are MNHEY and SVGAGI. V was shortened by 6 bases and J by 1 base, with 10 bases between the two germline ends. The CDR3 DNA reads as TGTGCCAGCAGGGAGGTGGGGTCCTACGAGCAGTACTTC. This sequence encodes CASREVGSYEQYF.

V gene TRBV5-1 combines with J gene TRBJ2-5, with TRBD2 matching 10 bases. The CDR3 has 16 amino acids. V gave up 0 bases and J gave up 4 bases; unmatched junction bases: 6. The V gene's germline CDR1 is SGHRS and CDR2 YFSETQ. The CDR3 sequence: CASSLAEVAGGETQYF. The DNA for the CDR3 is TGCGCCAGCAGCTTGGCCGAGGTAGCGGGGGGAGAGACCCAGTACTTC.

The gene calls are TRBV18 and TRBJ2-3; D remains unclear. Per germline, CDR1 KGHSH and CDR2 LQKENI. The V gene lost 2 bases and the J gene lost 5 bases, with 11 bases spanning the gap. CDR3 length equals 14 residues. CDR3 DNA sequence: TGTGCCAGCTCACCATTAGATGCCCTAGATACGCAGTATTTT. Translation gives CASSPLDALDTQYF.

The V call is TRBV6-6, the J call TRBJ1-4; D remains ambiguous. Germline V lookup: CDR1 MNHNY, CDR2 SVGAGI (reference sequence). This CDR3 is 14 amino acids long. V dropped 6 bases and J dropped 3 bases, with 11 bases sitting between them. The CDR3 coding sequence is TGTGCCAGCAGGGAGACAAGTCCTAATGAAAAACTGTTTTTT. Protein sequence: CASRETSPNEKLFF.